The 4 T cell receptor beta chains listed next were all sequenced from one sample in a study of T cell responses to AZD1222 COVID-19 vaccine. Some clones are missing from TCRdb's copy, which holds only in-frame ones; the method was immunoSEQ multiplex PCR. This sample yields about 79,000 clones, of which roughly nine tenths are seen a single time; roughly 27% belongs to the top ten. The source was peripheral blood, collected 28 days after the second AZD1222 dose. The receptors come from an adult who received the AZD1222 COVID-19 vaccine.

This clone was counted only a few times. The V call is TRBV3-1 (or the pseudogene TRBV3-2), the J call TRBJ1-1; D remains unclear. The germline V and J ends were trimmed by 1 base and 0 bases, with 9 bases remaining between them. Per the germline V gene, CDR1 is LGHDT and CDR2 is YNNKEL (reference sequence). CDR3 length equals 15 residues. CDR3 bases: TGTGCCAGCAGCCAAGGTGTCAGCCTGAACACTGAAGCTTTCTTT. Residues: CASSQGVSLNTEAFF.

This clone was counted many times. The chain combines TRBV7-6 with TRBJ1-4; 9 bases fit TRBD1. V gave up 8 bases and J gave up 7 bases; unmatched junction bases: 17. The CDR3 totals 17 residues. The germline V gene has CDR1 SGHVS and CDR2 FNYEAQ. The CDR3 spells CASGPTSTGGRGEKLFF. CDR3 DNA: TGTGCCAGCGGCCCGACATCGACAGGGGGAAGGGGTGAAAAACTGTTTTTT.

The rearrangement links TRBV27 to TRBJ1-2; perhaps TRBD1 as D (6 bases). There are 15 residues in the CDR3. CDR1 is MNHEY, CDR2 SMNVEV, per germline (reference sequence). Trimming pared 0 bases from V and 7 bases from J, leaving 15 bases between. The CDR3 nucleotides are TGTGCCAGCAGTTTATCCCCGGGACACGAGAGTGGCTACACCTTC. Translated, it gives CASSLSPGHESGYTF.

This clone has a handful of counts. The chain is built from TRBV7-2 and TRBJ1-2, with 9 positions matching TRBD1. In germline, CDR1 is SGHTA, CDR2 FQGNSA. After removal of 3 bases from V and 6 bases from J, the junction contained 2 bases not matched to a gene. The length of the CDR3 is 13 residues. CDR3 amino acids: CASSFDRGNGYTF. As DNA, the CDR3 is TGTGCCAGCAGCTTCGACAGGGGGAATGGCTACACCTTC.